This T cell receptor beta chain was recorded in a study of blood T cell repertoires in COVID-19. As for the study in general: From T cells, B-cell-depleted T cells, or PBMCs came the material, which was cDNA or gDNA.

This CDR3 contains 14 residues. With 6 bases clipped from V and 4 bases from J, the junction kept 7 bases outside the gene matches. Germline V lookup: CDR1 KGHSH, CDR2 LQKENI. In the study's own analysis: It was from reference gene primer amplification that nucleated cell counts were estimated. Clones were sequenced by immunoSEQ multiplex PCR, and TCRdb holds only the in-frame ones, with some missing. V, J and clone size reflect that table, while D and trimming were determined from the DNA. Of around 75,000 clones in the sample, roughly 80% were seen once. This chain links TRBV18 with TRBJ1-2; 8 bases fit TRBD1. The source of this sequence is a man over 45 with COVID-19, enrolled during active disease. Sample: peripheral blood. The CDR3 loop is CASSLGQGPYGYTF. The CDR3 DNA sequence: TGTGCCAGCTCTCTCGGACAGGGTCCCTATGGCTACACCTTC.